This T cell receptor (beta chain) was identified during a study of CD8+CD57+ T cells in acquired aplastic anemia. Researchers used genomic DNA as the template to profile TCR beta VDJ and CDR3. MiXCR, run by TCRdb on the reads, gives a single entry per CDR3 protein. The sample has around 250,000 distinct CDR3 sequences, about 56% seen once. Per the germline V gene, CDR1 is SGHTA and CDR2 is FQGNSA. Trimming pared 5 bases from V and 3 bases from J, leaving 10 bases between. The CDR3 loop spans 13 amino acids. This chain links TRBV7-2 with TRBJ2-5, with D possibly TRBD1 on 5 matching bases. The receptor's source is a human donor with severe aplastic anemia or a healthy control (not recorded which). Sequencing was carried out using sorted CD4+, CD8+, or CD8+CD57+ T cells (not recorded which) from PBMCs. As DNA, the CDR3 is TGTGCCAGCAGCCAGGGATTGAAAGAGACCCAGTACTTC. It is translated as CASSQGLKETQYF. The entire variable domain, with the rest obtained from reference TRBV7-2 and TRBJ2-5, is as follows: GAGVSQSPSNKVTEKGKDVELRCDPISGHTALYWYRQSLGQGLEFLIYFQGNSAPDKSGLPSDRFSAERTGGSVSTLTIQRTQQEDSAVYLCASSQGLKETQYFGPGTRLLVL.